Presented here are 13 T cell receptor beta chains from one specimen sequenced in a study of blood T cell repertoires in COVID-19 (dated by TCRdb to 2019 to 2021). Libraries came from the immunoSEQ multiplex PCR assay. What TCRdb holds here is the immuneACCESS table cut down to in-frame rearrangements. Part of the clones is not present; checked against another copy, under half of the missing clones reflect an unresolved V gene, and the others are unexplained. The sample table records roughly 140,000 clones; about nine tenths of these occur just once. The ten largest make up over 9% of the sample. The specimen sequenced was PBMCs or T cells enriched from blood (not recorded which). These receptor sequences come from a man aged 55-75 years who had recovered from COVID-19.

This chain links TRBV7-2 with TRBJ2-2; D not resolved. The V end was cut by 5 bases, the J end by 5 bases, with 6 bases between. The CDR3 totals 12 residues. In germline, CDR1 is SGHTA, CDR2 FQGNSA. The CDR3 DNA is TGTGCCAGCAGCGTCCCAACCGGGGAGCTGTTTTTT. It specifies CASSVPTGELFF.

V usage is TRBV5-1 and J usage is TRBJ1-4; weak D call: TRBD1 (5 bases). Germline CDR1 reads SGHRS; CDR2 reads YFSETQ. Trimming took off 3 bases at V and 5 bases at J, with 14 bases between the two ends. The length of the CDR3 is 15 residues. CDR3 in DNA: TGCGCCAGCAGCTCCTCGGGACTGGGGAATGAAAAACTGTTTTTT. Protein product: CASSSSGLGNEKLFF.

This CDR3 reads CASRRPPYNEQFF. CDR3 DNA: TGTGCCAGCAGGAGGCCCCCCTACAATGAGCAGTTCTTC. The chain uses TRBV27 and TRBJ2-1; D is unresolved. CDR1 and CDR2 (germline): MNHEY, SMNVEV (reference sequence). The CDR3 is 13 residues long. V lost 6 bases and J 2 bases, leaving 8 bases between the germline ends.

Note on this clone: One end of the junction varies from germline; a read error may be responsible. The CDR3: CASSLTGGVFSLIF. The CDR3 DNA follows: TGTGCCAGCAGTTTGACAGGGGGCGTATTCAGTTTGATCTTT. The chain has TRBV28 and TRBJ1-1; 10 bases match TRBD1. This CDR3 contains 14 residues. Germline lookup yields CDR1 MDHEN and CDR2 SYDVKM.

V and J are TRBV7-9 and TRBJ1-6; D call uncertain. V lost 8 bases to trimming and J lost 8 bases, with 13 bases between them. CDR3 length: 13 residues. Germline V CDR1 and CDR2: SEHNR, FQNEAQ (reference sequence). The CDR3 spells CASRHFEDSPLHF. CDR3 sequence (DNA): TGTGCCAGCCGCCATTTCGAGGATTCACCCCTCCACTTT.

CDR3 amino acids: CSASLGRVSYGYTF. The DNA for the CDR3 is TGCAGTGCTAGTCTGGGCAGGGTTAGCTATGGCTACACCTTC. The rearrangement joins TRBV20-1 to TRBJ1-2, with D possibly being TRBD1 (5 bases). V dropped 3 bases and J dropped 4 bases, with 15 bases sitting between them. Per the germline V gene, CDR1 is DFQATT and CDR2 is SNEGSKA (reference sequence). This CDR3 spans 14 amino acids.

The CDR3 DNA sequence: TGTGCCAGCAGCTTTTGGGCTGGACAGGGCCATCAGCCCCAGCATTTT. Its translation is CASSFWAGQGHQPQHF. The chain carries TRBV7-9 and TRBJ1-5; the match to TRBD1 covers 8 bases. CDR3 length: 16 amino acids. The V segment lost 3 bases and the J segment 5 bases; nucleotides outside the gene matches: 9. Germline V gene data show CDR1 as SEHNR and CDR2 as FQNEAQ (reference sequence).

The J gene is TRBJ1-1, the V gene TRBV5-1; D perhaps matches TRBD1 (5 bases). CDR1 and CDR2 from the germline V gene are SGHRS and YFSETQ. The V and J ends lost 3 bases and 5 bases respectively, with 23 bases between them. The CDR3 is made up of 17 amino acids. In DNA form, the CDR3 reads TGCGCCAGCAGCTCCCTCCCCGGACTCGGGGGGGGGACTGAAGCTTTCTTT. Translating it yields CASSSLPGLGGGTEAFF.

V and J are TRBV7-9 and TRBJ1-2; D remains unclear. From germline, CDR1 is SEHNR and CDR2 FQNEAQ (reference sequence). This CDR3 has 11 amino acids. Trimming removed 6 bases at V and 5 bases at J, with 7 bases between. As DNA, the CDR3 is TGTGCCAGCAGTGGGAGTTATGGCTACACCTTC. It is translated as CASSGSYGYTF. Drawing the rest from reference TRBV7-9 and TRBJ1-2, the complete variable domain is DTGVSQNPRHKITKRGQNVTFRCDPISEHNRLYWYRQTLGQGPEFLTYFQNEAQLEKSRLLSDRFSAERPKGSFSTLEIQRTEQGDSAMYLCASSGSYGYTFGSGTRLTVV.

V and J are TRBV7-9 and TRBJ2-3, with D maybe TRBD2 (7 bases). The V end lost 2 bases, the J end lost 0 bases, and 9 bases lay between the germline ends. Germline V lookup: CDR1 SEHNR, CDR2 FQNEAQ (reference sequence). The CDR3 consists of 15 residues. CDR3 protein: CASSLRGGSTDTQYF. The CDR3 nucleotides are TGTGCCAGCAGCTTACGCGGGGGCAGCACAGATACGCAGTATTTT.

This sequence joins TRBV19 and TRBJ1-1; 10 nucleotides align to TRBD1. The CDR3 is 16 amino acids. Germline lookup yields CDR1 LNHDA and CDR2 SQIVND (reference sequence). V shed 9 bases and J 0 bases; nucleotides not matched to a gene: 10. The CDR3, as DNA: TGTGCCAGCCGCGGGACAGGGGCCAGCATGAACACTGAAGCTTTCTTT. Its protein is CASRGTGASMNTEAFF. The variable domain in full, with the rest retrieved from reference TRBV19 and TRBJ1-1, is DGGITQSPKYLFRKEGQNVTLSCEQNLNHDAMYWYRQDPGQGLRLIYYSQIVNDFQKGDIAEGYSVSREKKESFPLTVTSAQKNPTAFYLCASRGTGASMNTEAFFGQGTRLTVV.

The CDR3 region is CATRAPGLENTGELFF. CDR3 in DNA: TGTGCCACCAGGGCCCCGGGACTAGAGAACACCGGGGAGCTGTTTTTT. The chain recombines TRBV24-1 with TRBJ2-2, with TRBD2 matching over 8 bases. This CDR3 is built from 16 residues. In germline, CDR1 is KGHDR, CDR2 SFDVKD. J lost 1 base, V lost 7 bases, and 7 bases had no gene match.

The chain joins TRBV19 to TRBJ2-2; no reliable D call. Trimming shortened V by 1 base and J by 6 bases, and 12 bases separated the two germline ends. Germline CDR1 is LNHDA and CDR2 is SQIVND (reference sequence). The CDR3 has 15 residues. The CDR3 here is CASSIVPPGSGELFF. In DNA, the CDR3 is TGTGCCAGTAGTATAGTCCCCCCCGGTTCCGGGGAGCTGTTTTTT.